The clone carrying this T cell receptor beta chain was seen only a few times. Its antigen is still unknown. The data belong to a study of early T cells in non-severe SARS-CoV-2 infection. Study-level information: With bulk RNA from unsorted whole blood as input, sequencing yielded unpaired chains.

The study, taken as a whole, reports: VDJdb matching favored anti-spike CD8 responses, missing private and CD4 specificities.

Individual cDNA molecules received unique molecular identifiers during library preparation. TCRdb processed the 5' RACE reads anew with MiXCR; each CDR3 protein has one entry. Of some 37,000 distinct CDR3 sequences in the sample, approximately 8.9% are singletons; the top ten hold roughly 12%. This CDR3 region has 12 residues. Germline assignment: CDR1 SQVTM and CDR2 ANQGSEA. Trimming cost V 7 bases and J 1 base, with 10 bases left between them. This sequence originates from an adult who was a healthcare worker with PCR-confirmed SARS-CoV-2 infection or an uninfected control (not recorded which). Sequenced: whole blood. The chain joins TRBV29-1 to TRBJ1-1; D is possibly TRBD1 (5 bases). CDR3 in DNA: TGCAGCGCTGACCAGGGGAACACTGAAGCTTTCTTT. This codes for CSADQGNTEAFF.